These 32 T cell receptor beta chains share one sample of origin, sequenced in a study of T cells in Graves' hyperthyroidism and ophthalmopathy. Amplification of TCR beta CDR3 regions used RNA as the template. The TCR CDR3 was amplified in a first-round RT-PCR using the HTBI primer set. MiXCR, run by TCRdb on the multiplex PCR reads, gives a single entry per CDR3 protein. The sample has 350,000 to 400,000 distinct CDR3 sequences, approximately 15% seen once. Sequenced material: blood. The receptor set was obtained from a woman between 55 and 75 years old with Graves' hyperthyroidism.

Ten or more counts support this clonotype. This chain joins TRBV5-1 and TRBJ2-1; 8 nucleotides line up with TRBD1. CDR1 and CDR2 from the germline V gene are SGHRS and YFSETQ. The CDR3 sequence is 15 residues long. Trimming removed 5 bases from V and 2 bases from J; junction bases left unmatched: 6. In DNA, the CDR3 is TGCGCCAGCAGTTCACAGGGGGGAACCTACAATGAGCAGTTCTTC. It is translated as CASSSQGGTYNEQFF.

V is TRBV9 and J is TRBJ2-7; TRBD2 matches 10 bases. V was clipped by 4 bases and J by 6 bases; unmatched bases: 10. CDR3 length: 15 amino acids. CDR1 and CDR2 from the germline V gene are SGDLS and YYNGEE. The DNA for the CDR3 is TGTGCCAGCAGCTTCGTAGCTAGCGGGAGCCGCGAGCAGTACTTC. Amino acid sequence: CASSFVASGSREQYF.

This clonotype was counted at least ten times. The gene calls are TRBV28 and TRBJ2-7; 11 bases are shared with TRBD1. The CDR3 has 19 amino acids. Unmatched junction bases numbered 16, after V lost 3 bases and J lost 3 bases. Germline CDR1 reads MDHEN; CDR2 reads SYDVKM. The CDR3 region has the DNA TGTGCCAGCAGTTTTGTTTTACTGCTGGGGACAGGGGGACACTACGAGCAGTACTTC. Its protein is CASSFVLLLGTGGHYEQYF.

The genes are TRBV7-8 and TRBJ2-1; 12 bases map to TRBD2. This CDR3 is 18 amino acids long. Per germline, CDR1 SGHVS and CDR2 FQNEAQ. V lost 5 bases to trimming and J lost 4 bases; unmatched junction nucleotides: 12. CDR3 DNA: TGTGCCAGCAGCGCACAGGCTAGCGGGAGGGACCTATACAATGAGCAGTTCTTC. Translated, it gives CASSAQASGRDLYNEQFF.

This clonotype was detected ten times or more. The rearrangement uses TRBV12-3 or TRBV12-4 and TRBJ2-3; a weak D match, TRBD2 (6 bases). The CDR3 consists of 16 residues. V was pared by 2 bases and J by 2 bases, with 14 bases between. The CDR3 region has the DNA TGTGCCAGCAGTTTAACAACTAGCTCCGACACAGATACGCAGTATTTT. Encoded protein: CASSLTTSSDTDTQYF.

Ten or more counts support this clonotype. This chain links TRBV27 with TRBJ2-7; weak D call: TRBD1 (6 bases). CDR3 length equals 15 residues. Germline values: CDR1 MNHEY, CDR2 SMNVEV (reference sequence). Deletions cut 10 bases from V and 1 base from J, with 20 bases between. CDR3 amino acids: CATSNRPGVSYEQYF. CDR3 coding DNA: TGTGCCACCTCGAACCGGCCAGGGGTATCCTACGAGCAGTACTTC.

The chain employs TRBV11-2 and TRBJ1-1; D gene ambiguous. CDR1 is SGHAT, CDR2 FQNNGV, per germline. The V gene lost 2 bases and the J gene lost 1 base, with 8 bases spanning the gap. The CDR3 length is 14 residues. In DNA form, the CDR3 reads TGTGCCAGCAGCTTACCCGCTCAGAACACTGAAGCTTTCTTT. Its translation: CASSLPAQNTEAFF.

The sample holds many counts of this clonotype. The chain recombines TRBV28 with TRBJ1-2; TRBD1 might be the D (5 bases). The CDR3 consists of 13 residues. Trimming took 6 bases from V and 5 from J, leaving 13 bases between them. Looked up from germline, CDR1 is MDHEN and CDR2 is SYDVKM. The CDR3 here is CASRSDREYGYTF. CDR3 bases: TGTGCCAGCAGATCTGACAGAGAATATGGCTACACCTTC.

This clonotype has at least ten counts. The gene calls are TRBV18 and TRBJ2-2, with D possibly being TRBD1 (6 bases). The germline V gene has CDR1 KGHSH and CDR2 LQKENI. Trimming removed 2 bases from V and 2 bases from J, with 9 bases in between. The CDR3 is 15 residues long. In nucleotides, the CDR3 is TGTGCCAGCTCACCAGGGGGCCATAACACCGGGGAGCTGTTTTTT. Translated: CASSPGGHNTGELFF.

At least ten counts were recorded for this clonotype. The chain combines TRBV5-1 with TRBJ2-3; D perhaps matches TRBD1 (5 bases). Per the germline V gene, CDR1 is SGHRS and CDR2 is YFSETQ. The CDR3 covers 13 residues. With 0 bases removed from V and 3 bases from J, the gap between germline ends came to 5 bases. The CDR3 nucleotides read TGCGCCAGCAGCTTGGAGGGGACAGATACGCAGTATTTT. Encoded protein: CASSLEGTDTQYF. The complete variable domain, with remaining parts taken from reference TRBV5-1 and TRBJ2-3, reads KAGVTQTPRYLIKTRGQQVTLSCSPISGHRSVSWYQQTPGQGLQFLFEYFSETQRNKGNFPGRFSGRQFSNSRSEMNVSTLELGDSALYLCASSLEGTDTQYFGPGTRLTVL.

This clonotype was seen ten or more times. This chain joins TRBV5-1 and TRBJ2-7; TRBD1 matches at 9 bases. V was clipped by 4 bases and J by 0 bases; unmatched bases: 14. Germline CDR1 reads SGHRS; CDR2 reads YFSETQ. The length of the CDR3 is 18 residues. For the CDR3, the DNA is TGCGCCAGCAGCCACCCAGCGACAGGGGGAAGGAGCTCCTACGAGCAGTACTTC. Translated: CASSHPATGGRSSYEQYF.

A note on this clonotype: A clone one base away is much larger, so this may be a read error. The rearrangement links TRBV11-2 to TRBJ2-3; the D call may be TRBD1 or TRBD2 (5 bases each). This CDR3 spans 14 amino acids. V was pared by 3 bases and J by 3 bases, with 10 bases between. In germline, CDR1 is SGHAT, CDR2 FQNNGV. The CDR3 DNA is TGTGCCAGCAGCTTGGGACGGAATACAGATACGCAGTATTTT. Protein product: CASSLGRNTDTQYF.

This clonotype has a count of ten or more. V gene TRBV11-3 combines with J gene TRBJ2-7; D possibly corresponds to TRBD2 (6 bases). V lost 5 bases, J lost 3 bases, and 14 bases lay in between. CDR1 is SGHNT, CDR2 YENEEA, per germline. This CDR3 comprises 14 residues. CDR3 sequence reads: CASSPGDGFYEQYF. The CDR3 DNA reads TGTGCCAGCAGCCCGGGGGACGGATTCTACGAGCAGTACTTC.

The table lists this clonotype with many counts. V and J are TRBV28 and TRBJ1-5, with unresolved D. Trimming took 6 bases from V and 0 from J, leaving 12 bases between them. The CDR3 contains 15 residues. Germline V gene lookup returns CDR1 MDHEN and CDR2 SYDVKM. Written as DNA, the CDR3 is TGTGCCAGCAGACCCGGACTGTATAGCAATCAGCCCCAGCATTTT. It translates to CASRPGLYSNQPQHF.

This clonotype appeared many times. The chain combines TRBV6-1 with TRBJ2-3; 7 nucleotides match TRBD1. The CDR3 consists of 13 residues. Germline assignment: CDR1 MNHNS and CDR2 SASEGT. V lost 6 bases and J lost 2; bases outside the gene matches: 2. CDR3 protein: CASRGTDTDTQYF. CDR3 coding DNA: TGTGCCAGCAGGGGGACAGACACAGATACGCAGTATTTT.

This clonotype was counted many times. CDR3 loop: CASSTRDSNSPLHF. CDR3 DNA: TGTGCCAGCAGCACCAGGGACAGTAATTCACCCCTCCACTTT. The chain employs TRBV7-6 and TRBJ1-6; 7 positions agree with TRBD1. V shed 5 bases and J 6 bases; nucleotides not matched to a gene: 4. The CDR3 covers 14 residues. CDR1 is SGHVS, CDR2 FNYEAQ, per germline.

This clonotype was seen a few times. The J gene is TRBJ2-1, the V gene TRBV5-4; 8 bases line up with TRBD2. The V gene's germline CDR1 is SGHNT and CDR2 YYREEE (reference sequence). After removal of 2 bases from V and 6 bases from J, the junction contained 7 bases not matched to a gene. The CDR3 contains 15 residues. The chain's CDR3 is CASSLREGRGNEQFF. The CDR3 DNA sequence: TGTGCCAGCAGCTTACGGGAGGGCCGGGGCAATGAGCAGTTCTTC.

This clonotype was found a few times. This may be a read error: a much more frequent sequence differs by one nucleotide. The CDR3: CASMEETQYF. The CDR3 bases are TGTGCCAGCATGGAGGAGACCCAGTACTTC. The gene calls are TRBV2 and TRBJ2-5; D uncertain. CDR1 and CDR2 from the germline V gene are SNHLY and FYNNEI. V shed 7 bases and J shed 5 bases, with 5 bases lying between them. The CDR3 has 10 amino acids.

This clonotype was seen at least ten times. The J gene is TRBJ2-7, the V gene TRBV27; TRBD2 matches at 11 bases. V gave up 7 bases and J gave up 5 bases; unmatched junction bases: 13. The CDR3 consists of 16 residues. Germline-derived CDR1 and CDR2 are MNHEY and SMNVEV (reference sequence). The CDR3 nucleotides are TGTGCCAGCAAGGGTGTCGTAGCGGGAGGGCCCCACGAGCAGTACTTC. Protein sequence: CASKGVVAGGPHEQYF.

The chain employs TRBV27 and TRBJ2-1; no definite D call. The germline V gene has CDR1 MNHEY and CDR2 SMNVEV (reference sequence). V gave up 6 bases and J gave up 7 bases, with 25 bases separating them. This CDR3 is built from 17 residues. The CDR3: CASSRRLDSYQVNEQFF. CDR3 nucleotides: TGTGCCAGCAGCCGACGCCTAGATTCTTATCAGGTGAATGAGCAGTTCTTC.

The genes are TRBV20-1 and TRBJ1-2, with D possibly being TRBD1 (5 bases). The germline gives CDR1 DFQATT, CDR2 SNEGSKA (reference sequence). Trimming removed 0 bases at V and 5 bases at J, with 13 bases between. CDR3 length equals 14 residues. CDR3: CSAREGVDYYGYTF. The CDR3 region has the DNA TGCAGTGCTAGAGAAGGGGTGGATTATTATGGCTACACCTTC.

This clonotype was counted only a few times. The rearrangement joins TRBV7-3 to TRBJ2-7; D might be TRBD1 (6 bases). Germline assignment: CDR1 SGHTA and CDR2 FQGTGA. The V end lost 2 bases, the J end lost 6 bases, and 11 bases lay between the germline ends. This CDR3 spans 13 amino acids. The CDR3 DNA reads TGTGCCAGCAGCTTAGGGGGCCTGAGCGAGCAGTACTTC. It translates to CASSLGGLSEQYF.

This clonotype was seen repeatedly, ten times or more. V usage is TRBV12-3 or TRBV12-4 and J usage is TRBJ1-2; TRBD1 is a possible D gene (6 bases). There are 14 residues in the CDR3. Trimming took off 1 base at V and 4 bases at J, with 10 bases between the two ends. Here the CDR3 reads CASSLGRGGYGYTF. CDR3 bases: TGTGCCAGCAGTTTAGGCAGGGGAGGCTATGGCTACACCTTC.

J is TRBJ2-5 and V is TRBV19, with a tentative D call TRBD1 (6 bases). V gave up 11 bases and J gave up 4 bases, with 17 bases separating them. The germline CDR1 and CDR2 sequences are LNHDA and SQIVND (reference sequence). This CDR3 spans 13 amino acids. CDR3 amino acids: CASRGSGSETQYF. The CDR3 DNA reads as TGTGCCTCTAGGGGGAGTGGATCAGAGACCCAGTACTTC.

Many counts were recorded for this clonotype. V gene TRBV7-9 combines with J gene TRBJ1-6, with no clear D. The length of the CDR3 is 14 residues. Germline V gene sequence: CDR1 SEHNR, CDR2 FQNEAQ (reference sequence). The V and J ends lost 6 bases and 8 bases respectively, with 14 bases between them. The CDR3: CASRTTSGDSPLHF. CDR3 DNA: TGTGCCAGCAGAACCACATCTGGGGATTCACCCCTCCACTTT.

This clonotype was counted many times. The V and J genes are TRBV7-8 and TRBJ1-4; no definite D call. This CDR3 has 14 residues. V shed 3 bases and J shed 0 bases, with 5 bases lying between them. Per the germline V gene, CDR1 is SGHVS and CDR2 is FQNEAQ. The CDR3 reads CASSFGATNEKLFF. DNA for the CDR3: TGTGCCAGCAGCTTTGGTGCAACTAATGAAAAACTGTTTTTT. Looking up the rest from reference TRBV7-8 and TRBJ1-4 gives the full variable domain: GAGVSQSPRYKVAKRGQDVALRCDPISGHVSLFWYQQALGQGPEFLTYFQNEAQLDKSGLPSDRFFAERPEGSVSTLKIQRTQQEDSAVYLCASSFGATNEKLFFGSGTQLSVL.

The rearrangement joins TRBV7-3 to TRBJ2-5; D not resolved. CDR3 size: 15 residues. Germline-derived CDR1 and CDR2 are SGHTA and FQGTGA. V was trimmed by 1 base and J by 3 bases, leaving 12 bases between them. This chain's CDR3 is CASSLNLVSKETQYF. In DNA, the CDR3 is TGTGCCAGCAGCTTAAATCTAGTTAGTAAAGAGACCCAGTACTTC.

This clonotype was detected many times. The V gene is TRBV5-8, the J gene TRBJ1-5; D gene ambiguous. Deletions cut 5 bases from V and 5 bases from J, with 20 bases between. CDR1 and CDR2 from the germline V gene are SGHTS and YDEGEE. The CDR3 runs to 16 residues. The CDR3 is CASRPLDHIGDQPQHF. CDR3 sequence (DNA): TGTGCCAGCAGACCCCTGGACCACATCGGGGATCAGCCCCAGCATTTT.

This clonotype was detected a few times. The chain recombines TRBV27 with TRBJ1-1; no firm D call. V lost 5 bases and J 3 bases, leaving 13 bases between the germline ends. The germline CDR1 and CDR2 sequences are MNHEY and SMNVEV (reference sequence). CDR3 length equals 14 residues. The CDR3 DNA is TGTGCCAGCAGTGACGGAGGGATACACACTGAAGCTTTCTTT. Encoded protein: CASSDGGIHTEAFF.

V usage is TRBV7-2 and J usage is TRBJ2-5, with D perhaps matching TRBD2 (5 bases). Germline CDR1 is SGHTA and CDR2 is FQGNSA. This CDR3 comprises 13 residues. Trimming pared 3 bases from V and 12 bases from J, leaving 17 bases between. As DNA, the CDR3 is TGTGCCAGCAGCTTTCTCGGGGAGAGTTATAAGTACTTC. Translating gives CASSFLGESYKYF.

This clonotype was picked up a small number of times. V usage is TRBV11-3 and J usage is TRBJ2-7; TRBD2 agrees at 10 bases. The CDR3 is 15 residues long. The J segment lost 3 bases and the V segment lost 2 bases, leaving 4 bases of the junction unmatched. Germline CDR1 and CDR2: SGHNT and YENEEA. CDR3 protein: CASSLIAGGRYEQYF. The CDR3 coding sequence is TGTGCCAGCAGCTTAATAGCGGGAGGCCGCTACGAGCAGTACTTC.

This clonotype was counted at least ten times. The chain combines TRBV3-1 with TRBJ2-2; D tentatively reads TRBD1 or TRBD2 (5 bases each). Germline V gene sequence: CDR1 LGHDT, CDR2 YNNKEL (reference sequence). The V and J ends lost 2 bases and 1 base respectively, with 8 bases between them. The CDR3 contains 15 residues. The CDR3 reads CASSQPGRNTGELFF. The DNA for the CDR3 is TGTGCCAGCAGCCAACCGGGACGGAACACCGGGGAGCTGTTTTTT.